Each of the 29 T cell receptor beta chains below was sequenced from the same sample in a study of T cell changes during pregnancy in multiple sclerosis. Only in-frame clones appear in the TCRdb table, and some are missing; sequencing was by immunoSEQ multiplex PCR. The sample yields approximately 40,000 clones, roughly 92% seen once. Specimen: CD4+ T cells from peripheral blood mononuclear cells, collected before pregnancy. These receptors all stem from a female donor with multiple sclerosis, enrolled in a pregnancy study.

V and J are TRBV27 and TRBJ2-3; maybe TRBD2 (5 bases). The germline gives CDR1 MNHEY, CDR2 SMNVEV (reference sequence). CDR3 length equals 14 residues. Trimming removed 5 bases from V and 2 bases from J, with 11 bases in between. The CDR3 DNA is TGTGCCAGCAGTCTTGGACTCGCCACAGATACGCAGTATTTT. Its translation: CASSLGLATDTQYF.

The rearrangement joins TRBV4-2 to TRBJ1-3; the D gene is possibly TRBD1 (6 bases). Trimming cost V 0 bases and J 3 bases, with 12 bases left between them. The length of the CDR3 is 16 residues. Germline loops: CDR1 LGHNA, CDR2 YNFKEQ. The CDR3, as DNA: TGTGCCAGCAGCCAAGATTTACAGGGACATGGAAACACCATATATTTT. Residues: CASSQDLQGHGNTIYF.

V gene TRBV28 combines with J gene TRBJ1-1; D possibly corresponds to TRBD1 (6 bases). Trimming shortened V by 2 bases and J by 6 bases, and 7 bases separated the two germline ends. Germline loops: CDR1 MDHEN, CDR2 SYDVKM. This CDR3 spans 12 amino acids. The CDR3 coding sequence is TGTGCCAGCAGTTTACCAGGGGCTGAAGCTTTCTTT. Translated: CASSLPGAEAFF.

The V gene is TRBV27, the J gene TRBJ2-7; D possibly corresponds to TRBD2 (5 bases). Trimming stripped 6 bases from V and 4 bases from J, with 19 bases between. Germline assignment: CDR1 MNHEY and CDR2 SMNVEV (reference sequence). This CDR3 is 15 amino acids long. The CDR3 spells CASSQTGGGPYEQYF. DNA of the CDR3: TGTGCCAGCAGCCAGACTGGCGGAGGTCCTTACGAGCAGTACTTC.

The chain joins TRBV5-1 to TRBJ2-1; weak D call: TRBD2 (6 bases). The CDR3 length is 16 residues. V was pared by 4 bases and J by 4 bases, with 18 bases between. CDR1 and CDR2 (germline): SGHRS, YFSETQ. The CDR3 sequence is CASSPGGALGYNEQFF. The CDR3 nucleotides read TGCGCCAGCAGCCCTGGAGGGGCTTTGGGATACAATGAGCAGTTCTTC.

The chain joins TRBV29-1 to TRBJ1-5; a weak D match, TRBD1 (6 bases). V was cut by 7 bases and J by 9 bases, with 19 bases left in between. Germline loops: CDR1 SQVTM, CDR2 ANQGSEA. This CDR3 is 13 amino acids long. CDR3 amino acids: CSATDRPGGPQHF. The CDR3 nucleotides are TGCAGCGCTACGGACAGACCCGGAGGGCCCCAGCATTTT.

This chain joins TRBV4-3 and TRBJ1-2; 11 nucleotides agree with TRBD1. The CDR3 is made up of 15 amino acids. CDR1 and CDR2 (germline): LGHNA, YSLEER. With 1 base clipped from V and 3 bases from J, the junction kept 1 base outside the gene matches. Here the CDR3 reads CASSQAGQGDYGYTF. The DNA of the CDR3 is TGCGCCAGCAGCCAAGCGGGACAGGGGGACTATGGCTACACCTTC.

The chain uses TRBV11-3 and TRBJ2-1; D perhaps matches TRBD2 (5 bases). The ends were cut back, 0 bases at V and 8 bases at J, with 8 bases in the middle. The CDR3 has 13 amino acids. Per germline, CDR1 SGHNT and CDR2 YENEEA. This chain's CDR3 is CASSLEAGDEQFF. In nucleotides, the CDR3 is TGTGCCAGCAGCTTAGAAGCCGGGGATGAGCAGTTCTTC.

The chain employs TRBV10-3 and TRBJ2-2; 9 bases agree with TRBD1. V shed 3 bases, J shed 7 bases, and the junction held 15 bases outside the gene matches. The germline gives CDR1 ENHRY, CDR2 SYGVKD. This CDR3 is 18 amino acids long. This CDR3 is CAISDAPGGTGFIGELFF. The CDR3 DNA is TGTGCCATCAGTGATGCCCCTGGCGGGACAGGGTTTATCGGGGAGCTGTTTTTT.

The CDR3: CSVDSGGGEQYF. CDR3 DNA: TGCAGCGTTGATTCAGGGGGTGGCGAGCAGTACTTC. The rearrangement links TRBV29-1 to TRBJ2-7, with 7 bases matching TRBD1. The CDR3 runs to 12 residues. V lost 3 bases and J lost 6; bases outside the gene matches: 5. Germline V gene lookup returns CDR1 SQVTM and CDR2 ANQGSEA.

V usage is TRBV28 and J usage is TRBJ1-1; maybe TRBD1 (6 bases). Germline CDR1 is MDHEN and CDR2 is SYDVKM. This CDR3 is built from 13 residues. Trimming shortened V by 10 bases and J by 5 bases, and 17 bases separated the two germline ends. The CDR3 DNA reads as TGTGCCACGCTAACCGGGACATTGACTGAAGCTTTCTTT. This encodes CATLTGTLTEAFF. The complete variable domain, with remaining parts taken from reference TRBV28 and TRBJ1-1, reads DVKVTQSSRYLVKRTGEKVFLECVQDMDHENMFWYRQDPGLGLRLIYFSYDVKMKEKGDIPEGYSVSREKKERFSLILESASTNQTSMYLCATLTGTLTEAFFGQGTRLTVV.

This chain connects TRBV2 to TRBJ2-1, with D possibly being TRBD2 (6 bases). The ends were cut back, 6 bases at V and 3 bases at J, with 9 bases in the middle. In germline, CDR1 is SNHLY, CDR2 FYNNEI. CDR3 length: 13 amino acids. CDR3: CASSGGLYNEQFF. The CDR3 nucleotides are TGTGCCAGCAGCGGGGGTCTCTACAATGAGCAGTTCTTC.

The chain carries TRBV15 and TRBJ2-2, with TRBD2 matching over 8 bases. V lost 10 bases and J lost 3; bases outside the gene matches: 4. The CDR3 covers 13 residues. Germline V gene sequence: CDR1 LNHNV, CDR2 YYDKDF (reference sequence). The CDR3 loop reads CAMREEYTGELFF. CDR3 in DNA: TGTGCCATGCGGGAGGAGTACACCGGGGAGCTGTTTTTT. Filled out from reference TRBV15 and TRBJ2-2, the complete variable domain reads DAMVIQNPRYQVTQFGKPVTLSCSQTLNHNVMYWYQQKSSQAPKLLFHYYDKDFNNEADTPDNFQSRRPNTSFCFLDIRSPGLGDTAMYLCAMREEYTGELFFGEGSRLTVL.

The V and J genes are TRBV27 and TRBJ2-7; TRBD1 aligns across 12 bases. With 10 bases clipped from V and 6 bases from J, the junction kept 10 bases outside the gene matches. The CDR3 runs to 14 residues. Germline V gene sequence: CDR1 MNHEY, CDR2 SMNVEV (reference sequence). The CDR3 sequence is CATKEGTGGSEQYF. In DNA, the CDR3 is TGTGCCACTAAAGAAGGGACAGGGGGCTCCGAGCAGTACTTC.

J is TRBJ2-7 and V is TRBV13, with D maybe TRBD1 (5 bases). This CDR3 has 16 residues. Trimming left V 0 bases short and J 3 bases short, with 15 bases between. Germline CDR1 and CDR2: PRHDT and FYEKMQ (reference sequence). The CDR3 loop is CASSLGGAVVGYEQYF. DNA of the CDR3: TGTGCCAGCAGCTTAGGTGGGGCGGTCGTGGGCTACGAGCAGTACTTC.

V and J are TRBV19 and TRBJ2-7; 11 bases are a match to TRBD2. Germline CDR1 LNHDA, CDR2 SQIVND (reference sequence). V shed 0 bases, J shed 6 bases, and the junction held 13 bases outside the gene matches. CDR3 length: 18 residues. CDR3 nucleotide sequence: TGTGCCAGTAGTATAGACATAACGGGACTAGCGGCCCCGACCGAGCAGTACTTC. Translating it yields CASSIDITGLAAPTEQYF.

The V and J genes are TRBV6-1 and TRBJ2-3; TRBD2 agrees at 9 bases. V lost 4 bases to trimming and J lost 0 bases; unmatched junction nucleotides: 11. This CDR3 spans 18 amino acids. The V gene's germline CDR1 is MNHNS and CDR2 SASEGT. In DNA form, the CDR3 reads TGTGCCAGCAGTGGACGCGGGGGGGGCCTTCTTAGCACAGATACGCAGTATTTT. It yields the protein CASSGRGGGLLSTDTQYF.

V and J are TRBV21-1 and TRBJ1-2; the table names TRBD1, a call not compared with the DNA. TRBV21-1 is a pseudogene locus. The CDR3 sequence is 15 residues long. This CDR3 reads CASSTRTGGLYGYTF. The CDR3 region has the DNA TGTGCCAGCAGCACCCGGACAGGGGGCCTGTATGGCTACACCTTC.

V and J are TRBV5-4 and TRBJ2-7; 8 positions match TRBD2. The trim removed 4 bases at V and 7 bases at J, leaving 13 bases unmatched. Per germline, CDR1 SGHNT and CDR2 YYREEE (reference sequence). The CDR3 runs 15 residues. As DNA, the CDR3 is TGTGCCAGCAGCGCAACCGGGACTAGAATTGTAGAGCAGTACTTC. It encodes CASSATGTRIVEQYF. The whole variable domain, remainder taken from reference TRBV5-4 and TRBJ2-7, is ETGVTQSPTHLIKTRGQQVTLRCSSQSGHNTVSWYQQALGQGPQFIFQYYREEENGRGNFPPRFSGLQFPNYSSELNVNALELDDSALYLCASSATGTRIVEQYFGPGTRLTVT.

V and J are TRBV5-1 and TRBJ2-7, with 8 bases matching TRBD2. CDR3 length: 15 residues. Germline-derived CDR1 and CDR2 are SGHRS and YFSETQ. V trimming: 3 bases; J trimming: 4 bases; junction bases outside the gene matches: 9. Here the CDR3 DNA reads TGCGCCAGCAGCTCCGGACTAGCTCTTACTTACGAGCAGTACTTC. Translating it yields CASSSGLALTYEQYF.

In DNA form, the CDR3 reads TGTGCCAGCAGCTTGGATACCAGAAGCTATGGCTACACCTTC. Amino acids: CASSLDTRSYGYTF. The chain uses TRBV5-5 and TRBJ1-2; D gene unclear. The germline V and J ends were trimmed by 0 bases and 4 bases, with 10 bases remaining between them. The CDR3 loop spans 14 amino acids. Germline CDR1 and CDR2: SGHKS and YYEKEE (reference sequence).

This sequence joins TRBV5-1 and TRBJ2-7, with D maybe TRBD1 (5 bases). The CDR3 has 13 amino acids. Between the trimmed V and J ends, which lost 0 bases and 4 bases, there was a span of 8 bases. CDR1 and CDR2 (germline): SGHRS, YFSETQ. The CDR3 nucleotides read TGCGCCAGCAGCTTGGAGGACATTTACGAGCAGTACTTC. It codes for CASSLEDIYEQYF.

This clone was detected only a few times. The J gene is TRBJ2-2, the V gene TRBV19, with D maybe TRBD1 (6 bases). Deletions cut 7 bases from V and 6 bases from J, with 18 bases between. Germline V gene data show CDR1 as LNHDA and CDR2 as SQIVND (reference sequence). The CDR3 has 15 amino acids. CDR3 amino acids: CASKNPQTGPGELFF. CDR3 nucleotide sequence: TGTGCCAGTAAAAACCCGCAGACAGGTCCCGGGGAGCTGTTTTTT.

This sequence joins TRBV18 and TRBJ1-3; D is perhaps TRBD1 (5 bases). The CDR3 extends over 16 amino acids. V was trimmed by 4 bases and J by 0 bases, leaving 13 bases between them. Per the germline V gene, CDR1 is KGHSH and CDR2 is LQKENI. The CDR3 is CASSRMGRASGNTIYF. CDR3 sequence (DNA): TGTGCCAGCTCACGAATGGGCAGGGCCTCTGGAAACACCATATATTTT.

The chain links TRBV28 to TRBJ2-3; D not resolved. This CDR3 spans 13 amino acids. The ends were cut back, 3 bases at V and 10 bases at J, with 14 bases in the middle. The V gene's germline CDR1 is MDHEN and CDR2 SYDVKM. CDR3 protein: CASSLSTLRPQYF. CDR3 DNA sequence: TGTGCCAGCAGTTTGTCCACCTTGCGGCCGCAGTATTTT.

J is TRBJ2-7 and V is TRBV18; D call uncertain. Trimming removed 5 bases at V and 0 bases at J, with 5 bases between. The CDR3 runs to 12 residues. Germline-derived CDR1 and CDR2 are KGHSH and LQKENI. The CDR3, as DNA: TGTGCCAGCTCATCCAACTCCTACGAGCAGTACTTC. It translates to CASSSNSYEQYF. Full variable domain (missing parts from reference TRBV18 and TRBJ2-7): NAGVMQNPRHLVRRRGQEARLRCSPMKGHSHVYWYRQLPEEGLKFMVYLQKENIIDESGMPKERFSAEFPKEGPSILRIQQVVRGDSAAYFCASSSNSYEQYFGPGTRLTVT.

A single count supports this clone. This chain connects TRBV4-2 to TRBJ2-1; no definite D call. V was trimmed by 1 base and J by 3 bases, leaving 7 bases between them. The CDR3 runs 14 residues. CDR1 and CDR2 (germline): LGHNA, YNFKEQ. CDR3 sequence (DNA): TGTGCCAGCAGCCAAGGCGGAAACTACAATGAGCAGTTCTTC. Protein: CASSQGGNYNEQFF.

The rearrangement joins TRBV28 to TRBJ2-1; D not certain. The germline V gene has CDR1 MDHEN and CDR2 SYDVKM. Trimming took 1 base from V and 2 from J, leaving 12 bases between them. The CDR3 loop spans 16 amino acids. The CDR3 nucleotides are TGTGCCAGCAGTTTATCCCGGCGGCCAGCCTACAATGAGCAGTTCTTC. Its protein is CASSLSRRPAYNEQFF.

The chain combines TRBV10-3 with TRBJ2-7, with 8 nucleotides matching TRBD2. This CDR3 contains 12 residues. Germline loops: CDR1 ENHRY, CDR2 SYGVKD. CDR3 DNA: TGTTCTACTAGCGGTCCCTCCTACGAGCAGTACTTC. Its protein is CSTSGPSYEQYF.